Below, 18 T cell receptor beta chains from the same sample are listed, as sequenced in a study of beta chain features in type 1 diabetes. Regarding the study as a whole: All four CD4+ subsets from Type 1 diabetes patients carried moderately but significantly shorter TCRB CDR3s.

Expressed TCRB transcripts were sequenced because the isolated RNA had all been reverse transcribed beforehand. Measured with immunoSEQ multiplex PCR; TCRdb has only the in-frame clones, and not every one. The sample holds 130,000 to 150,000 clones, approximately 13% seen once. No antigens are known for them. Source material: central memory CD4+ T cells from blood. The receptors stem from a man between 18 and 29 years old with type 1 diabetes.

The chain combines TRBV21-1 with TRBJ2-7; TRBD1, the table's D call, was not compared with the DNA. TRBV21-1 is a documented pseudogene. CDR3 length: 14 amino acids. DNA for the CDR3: TGTGCCAGCAGCACCCGGGACAGGGGCCACGAGCAGTACTTC. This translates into CASSTRDRGHEQYF.

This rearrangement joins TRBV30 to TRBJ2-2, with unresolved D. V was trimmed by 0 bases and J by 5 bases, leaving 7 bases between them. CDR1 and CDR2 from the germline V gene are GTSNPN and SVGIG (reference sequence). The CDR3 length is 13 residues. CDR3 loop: CAWSVSGTGELFF. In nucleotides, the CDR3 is TGTGCCTGGAGTGTTTCTGGGACCGGGGAGCTGTTTTTT.

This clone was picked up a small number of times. DNA for the CDR3: TGTGCCAGCACCCCGGGACAGGGAGACTATGGCTACACCTTC. This encodes CASTPGQGDYGYTF. This chain connects TRBV9 to TRBJ1-2; 9 nucleotides align to TRBD1. In germline, CDR1 is SGDLS, CDR2 YYNGEE. Trimming removed 6 bases from V and 3 bases from J; junction bases left unmatched: 6. The CDR3 extends over 14 amino acids.

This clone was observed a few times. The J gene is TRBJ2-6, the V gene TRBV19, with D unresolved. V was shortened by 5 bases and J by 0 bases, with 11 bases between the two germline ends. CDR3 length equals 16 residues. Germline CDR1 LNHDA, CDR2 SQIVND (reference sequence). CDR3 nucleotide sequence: TGTGCCAGTAGTCCTTCATGGCTCTCTGGGGCCAACGTCCTGACTTTC. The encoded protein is CASSPSWLSGANVLTF.

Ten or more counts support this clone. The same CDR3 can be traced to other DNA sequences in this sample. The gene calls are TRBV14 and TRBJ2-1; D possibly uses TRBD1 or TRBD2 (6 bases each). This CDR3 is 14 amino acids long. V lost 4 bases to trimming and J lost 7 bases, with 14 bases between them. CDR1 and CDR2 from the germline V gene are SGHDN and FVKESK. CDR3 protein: CASSPPGGGNEQFF. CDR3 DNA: TGTGCCAGCAGCCCTCCCGGGGGCGGGAATGAGCAGTTCTTC.

CDR3 sequence (DNA): TGTGCCAGCAGCACACTACCTAACGGCGAGCAGTTCTTC. Residues: CASSTLPNGEQFF. The rearrangement links TRBV7-9 to TRBJ2-1; D is undetermined. CDR1 SEHNR and CDR2 FQNEAQ come from the germline V gene (reference sequence). The length of the CDR3 is 13 residues. V was shortened by 5 bases and J by 10 bases, with 15 bases between the two germline ends.

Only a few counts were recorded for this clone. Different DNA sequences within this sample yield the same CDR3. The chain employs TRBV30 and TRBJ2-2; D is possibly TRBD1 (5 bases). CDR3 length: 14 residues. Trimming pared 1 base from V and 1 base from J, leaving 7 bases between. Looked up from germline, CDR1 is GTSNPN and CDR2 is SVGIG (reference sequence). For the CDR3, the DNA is TGTGCCTGGAGTGGGCAGGGGAACACCGGGGAGCTGTTTTTT. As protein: CAWSGQGNTGELFF. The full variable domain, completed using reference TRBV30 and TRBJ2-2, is SQTIHQWPATLVQPVGSPLSLECTVEGTSNPNLYWYRQAAGRGLQLLFYSVGIGQISSEVPQNLSASRPQDRQFILSSKKLLLSDSGFYLCAWSGQGNTGELFFGEGSRLTVL.

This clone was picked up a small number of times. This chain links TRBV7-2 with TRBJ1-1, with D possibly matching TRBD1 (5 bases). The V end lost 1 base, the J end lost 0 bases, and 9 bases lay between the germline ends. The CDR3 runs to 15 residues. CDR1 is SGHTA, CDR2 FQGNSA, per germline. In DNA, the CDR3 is TGTGCCAGCAGCTTAGGGCCGGGGCTGAACACTGAAGCTTTCTTT. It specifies CASSLGPGLNTEAFF.

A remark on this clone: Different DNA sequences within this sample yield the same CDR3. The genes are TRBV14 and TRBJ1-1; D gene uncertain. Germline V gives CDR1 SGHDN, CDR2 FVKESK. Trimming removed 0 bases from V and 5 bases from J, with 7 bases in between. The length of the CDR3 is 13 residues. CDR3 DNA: TGTGCCAGCAGCCAAGATTTGGGGACTGAAGCTTTCTTT. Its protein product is CASSQDLGTEAFF.

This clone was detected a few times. CDR3 DNA: TGTGCAAGTCGCTTACCAAAGGGGCCAGGTCAGCCCCAGCATTTT. This encodes CASRLPKGPGQPQHF. The gene calls are TRBV12-2 and TRBJ1-5; the table's D call of TRBD1 was not tested on the DNA. TRBV12-2 corresponds to a pseudogene. The CDR3 length is 15 residues.

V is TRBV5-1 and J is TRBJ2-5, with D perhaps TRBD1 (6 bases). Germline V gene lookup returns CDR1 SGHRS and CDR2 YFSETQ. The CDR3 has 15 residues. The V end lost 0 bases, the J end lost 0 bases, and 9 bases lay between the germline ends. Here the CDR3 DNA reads TGCGCCAGCAGCTTGGGGGACACCGACCAAGAGACCCAGTACTTC. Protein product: CASSLGDTDQETQYF.

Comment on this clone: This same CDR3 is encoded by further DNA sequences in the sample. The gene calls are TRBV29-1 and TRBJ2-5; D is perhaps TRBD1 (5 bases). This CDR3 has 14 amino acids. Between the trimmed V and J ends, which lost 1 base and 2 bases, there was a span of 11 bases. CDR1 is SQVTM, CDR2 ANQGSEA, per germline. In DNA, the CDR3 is TGCAGCGTTGAAGGGGGAAAGGGGCAAGAGACCCAGTACTTC. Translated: CSVEGGKGQETQYF.

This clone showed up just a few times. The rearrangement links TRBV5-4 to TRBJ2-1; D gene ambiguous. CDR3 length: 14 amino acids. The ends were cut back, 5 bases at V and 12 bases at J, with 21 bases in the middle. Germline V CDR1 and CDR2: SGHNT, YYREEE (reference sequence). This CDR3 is CASSPALGPSSQFF. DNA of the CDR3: TGTGCCAGCAGTCCCGCCCTCGGACCGAGCTCGCAGTTCTTC.

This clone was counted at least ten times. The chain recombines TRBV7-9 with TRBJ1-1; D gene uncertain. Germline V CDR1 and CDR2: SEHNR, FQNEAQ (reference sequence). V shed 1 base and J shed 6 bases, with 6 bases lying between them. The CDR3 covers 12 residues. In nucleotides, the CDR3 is TGTGCCAGCAGCTTAGATTTCGCTGAAGCTTTCTTT. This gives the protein CASSLDFAEAFF.

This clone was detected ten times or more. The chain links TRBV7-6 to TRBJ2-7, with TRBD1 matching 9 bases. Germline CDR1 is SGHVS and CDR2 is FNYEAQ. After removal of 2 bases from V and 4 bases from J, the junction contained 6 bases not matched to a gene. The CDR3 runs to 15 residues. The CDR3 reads CASSLSGTGQYEQYF. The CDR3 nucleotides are TGTGCCAGCAGCTTATCCGGGACAGGGCAGTACGAGCAGTACTTC.

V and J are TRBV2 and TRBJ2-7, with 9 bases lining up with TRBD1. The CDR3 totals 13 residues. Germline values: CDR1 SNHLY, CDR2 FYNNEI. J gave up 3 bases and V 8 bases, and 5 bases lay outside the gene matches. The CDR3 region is CASWTGEGYEQYF. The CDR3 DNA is TGTGCCAGCTGGACAGGGGAAGGCTACGAGCAGTACTTC.

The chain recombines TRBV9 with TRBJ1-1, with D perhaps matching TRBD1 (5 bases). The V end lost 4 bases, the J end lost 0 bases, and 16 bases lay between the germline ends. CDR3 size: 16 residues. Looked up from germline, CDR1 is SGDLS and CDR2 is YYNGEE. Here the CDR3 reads CASSPGWGVMNTEAFF. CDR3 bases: TGTGCCAGCAGCCCCGGGTGGGGGGTCATGAACACTGAAGCTTTCTTT.

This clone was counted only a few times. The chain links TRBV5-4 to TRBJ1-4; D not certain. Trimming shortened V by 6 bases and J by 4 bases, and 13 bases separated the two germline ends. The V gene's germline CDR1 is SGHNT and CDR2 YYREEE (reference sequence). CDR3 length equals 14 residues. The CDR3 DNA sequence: TGTGCCAGCAAAGGAGAAACACGTAATGAAAAACTGTTTTTT. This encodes CASKGETRNEKLFF.